These 22 T cell receptor beta chains were sequenced from one sample in a study of cytomegalovirus exposure and HLA in healthy donors. 60 Vbeta and 13 Jbeta primers were used in PCR. Profiling relied on immunoSEQ multiplex PCR, and the TCRdb table lists in-frame clones only, not all of them. Its table lists about 150,000 clones. The sample consisted of PBMCs. All receptors come from a woman aged 45-60 years in good health and CMV-seronegative.

V and J are TRBV5-1 and TRBJ2-1, with 7 bases matching TRBD1. Germline CDR1 and CDR2: SGHRS and YFSETQ. The J segment lost 2 bases and the V segment lost 4 bases, leaving 3 bases of the junction unmatched. The CDR3 has 14 amino acids. The CDR3 is CASSTGTAYNEQFF. CDR3 nucleotide sequence: TGCGCCAGCAGCACCGGGACAGCCTACAATGAGCAGTTCTTC.

This rearrangement joins TRBV18 to TRBJ2-1; 8 bases align to TRBD2. This CDR3 has 14 amino acids. J was trimmed by 6 bases and V by 1 base; bases with no gene match: 2. Germline V gene lookup returns CDR1 KGHSH and CDR2 LQKENI. CDR3 coding DNA: TGTGCCAGCTCACCACGGCGGGAGGTCAATGAGCAGTTCTTC. This sequence encodes CASSPRREVNEQFF.

The rearrangement joins TRBV28 to TRBJ1-1; TRBD1 matches at 7 bases. The CDR3 is 15 amino acids. Germline V gives CDR1 MDHEN, CDR2 SYDVKM. J gave up 6 bases and V 5 bases, and 12 bases lay outside the gene matches. CDR3 coding DNA: TGTGCCAGCAGTCTTACCGGGACAGTGAGCGCTGAAGCTTTCTTT. Encoded protein: CASSLTGTVSAEAFF.

The V and J genes are TRBV27 and TRBJ1-1; TRBD1 matches at 7 bases. Germline V gene lookup returns CDR1 MNHEY and CDR2 SMNVEV (reference sequence). Trimming cost V 8 bases and J 6 bases; bases outside gene matches: 12. CDR3 length: 14 amino acids. CDR3 residues: CASRPTGRWPEAFF. The CDR3 DNA sequence: TGTGCCAGCCGCCCGACAGGGAGGTGGCCTGAAGCTTTCTTT.

V and J are TRBV10-3 and TRBJ2-2, with TRBD1 as a possible D gene (6 bases). There are 15 residues in the CDR3. Germline V lookup: CDR1 ENHRY, CDR2 SYGVKD. Trimming took 6 bases from V and 2 from J, leaving 13 bases between them. CDR3 DNA sequence: TGTGCCATCAGCGGACAGACTACTAACACCGGGGAGCTGTTTTTT. Translated, it gives CAISGQTTNTGELFF.

The chain is built from TRBV11-2 and TRBJ2-3; TRBD2 matches at 9 bases. The V and J ends lost 3 bases and 5 bases, in that order; junction bases with no gene match: 9. The germline gives CDR1 SGHAT, CDR2 FQNNGV. The CDR3 is 16 amino acids. In DNA, the CDR3 is TGTGCCAGCAGCTTGTTTTTTAGCGGGAGAGGAGATACGCAGTATTTT. It encodes CASSLFFSGRGDTQYF.

This chain connects TRBV4-3 to TRBJ1-1; D call uncertain. V was shortened by 0 bases and J by 2 bases, with 10 bases between the two germline ends. The CDR3 covers 15 residues. Germline CDR1 is LGHNA and CDR2 is YSLEER. The CDR3: CASSQDPLANTEAFF. In nucleotides, the CDR3 is TGCGCCAGCAGCCAAGATCCTTTGGCAAACACTGAAGCTTTCTTT.

This chain connects TRBV5-1 to TRBJ1-2; 11 nucleotides line up with TRBD1. This CDR3 region has 16 residues. CDR1 and CDR2 (germline): SGHRS, YFSETQ. J gave up 3 bases and V 1 base, and 5 bases lay outside the gene matches. CDR3 loop: CASSLRDRGVDYGYTF. In DNA form, the CDR3 reads TGCGCCAGCAGCTTGCGGGACAGGGGGGTCGACTATGGCTACACCTTC.

The chain is built from TRBV6-1 and TRBJ1-2; possibly TRBD1 for D (5 bases). The V gene's germline CDR1 is MNHNS and CDR2 SASEGT. This CDR3 spans 16 amino acids. V lost 3 bases to trimming and J lost 5 bases, with 19 bases between them. The DNA of the CDR3 is TGTGCCAGCAGTGACATGGGGGGGGTATCAGGGTATGGCTACACCTTC. Translation gives CASSDMGGVSGYGYTF.

This chain uses TRBV5-8 with TRBJ1-2; 7 bases map to TRBD1. Germline CDR1 is SGHTS and CDR2 is YDEGEE. Trimming cost V 2 bases and J 4 bases; bases outside gene matches: 2. This CDR3 spans 13 amino acids. The CDR3 DNA is TGTGCCAGCAGCTTCCGGGACAGCTATGGCTACACCTTC. Translation: CASSFRDSYGYTF.

The J gene is TRBJ2-1, the V gene TRBV9; TRBD1 aligns across 9 bases. CDR1 and CDR2 from the germline V gene are SGDLS and YYNGEE. The CDR3 has 15 residues. Trimming took 3 bases from V and 3 from J; bases not matched to a gene: 4. Here the CDR3 reads CASSADRGIYNEQFF. The DNA for the CDR3 is TGTGCCAGCAGCGCCGACAGGGGGATCTACAATGAGCAGTTCTTC.

The chain uses TRBV28 and TRBJ1-4; 7 bases fit TRBD1. The CDR3 is made up of 12 amino acids. Looked up from germline, CDR1 is MDHEN and CDR2 is SYDVKM. The V segment lost 7 bases and the J segment 8 bases; nucleotides outside the gene matches: 4. The CDR3 sequence is CASTTGEEKLFF. CDR3 in DNA: TGTGCCAGCACCACAGGGGAGGAAAAACTGTTTTTT.

The V and J genes are TRBV2 and TRBJ2-2; no clear D. V shed 3 bases and J shed 7 bases, with 3 bases lying between them. This CDR3 comprises 11 residues. Germline CDR1 is SNHLY and CDR2 is FYNNEI. CDR3 sequence reads: CASSEYGELFF. The CDR3, as DNA: TGTGCCAGCAGTGAGTACGGGGAGCTGTTTTTT.

V gene TRBV7-8 combines with J gene TRBJ1-3; TRBD1 matches at 8 bases. The CDR3 length is 15 residues. The germline V gene has CDR1 SGHVS and CDR2 FQNEAQ. After removal of 5 bases from V and 1 base from J, the junction contained 4 bases not matched to a gene. In nucleotides, the CDR3 is TGTGCCAGCAGCATTCACAGGGGGTCTGGAAACACCATATATTTT. This sequence encodes CASSIHRGSGNTIYF.

The rearrangement uses TRBV27 and TRBJ1-1, with D possibly matching TRBD1 (5 bases). V lost 5 bases to trimming and J lost 10 bases, with 14 bases between them. CDR1 MNHEY and CDR2 SMNVEV come from the germline V gene (reference sequence). This CDR3 spans 12 amino acids. The CDR3 reads CASSQSRGRAFF. In DNA, the CDR3 is TGTGCCAGCAGTCAATCAAGGGGCAGAGCTTTCTTT.

The chain employs TRBV30 and TRBJ1-4; tentatively, D is TRBD1 (6 bases). There are 15 residues in the CDR3. V was cut by 8 bases and J by 5 bases, with 21 bases left in between. Germline lookup yields CDR1 GTSNPN and CDR2 SVGIG (reference sequence). The CDR3 DNA reads as TGTGCCCAACAGGAATACAGGGACGGGAATGAAAAACTGTTTTTT. It translates to CAQQEYRDGNEKLFF.

V is TRBV11-2 and J is TRBJ1-3; 9 bases align to TRBD1. CDR3 length equals 18 residues. The germline gives CDR1 SGHAT, CDR2 FQNNGV. Trimming removed 5 bases from V and 4 bases from J; junction bases left unmatched: 15. The CDR3 is CASSRGTSGQGAGNTIYF. The CDR3, as DNA: TGTGCCAGCAGCCGTGGCACCTCGGGACAGGGCGCCGGAAACACCATATATTTT. Full variable domain (rest looked up from reference TRBV11-2 and TRBJ1-3): EAGVAQSPRYKIIEKRQSVAFWCNPISGHATLYWYQQILGQGPKLLIQFQNNGVVDDSQLPKDRFSAERLKGVDSTLKIQPAKLEDSAVYLCASSRGTSGQGAGNTIYFGEGSWLTVV.

The V gene is TRBV29-1, the J gene TRBJ2-5; D perhaps matches TRBD1 (6 bases). This CDR3 comprises 16 residues. Germline V lookup: CDR1 SQVTM, CDR2 ANQGSEA. The V gene lost 6 bases and the J gene lost 1 base, with 21 bases spanning the gap. The CDR3 DNA is TGCAGCGTGACGATCCGGGACGGACAGATCCAAGAGACCCAGTACTTC. This translates into CSVTIRDGQIQETQYF.

V is TRBV5-1 and J is TRBJ1-6; no definite D call. V lost 4 bases and J lost 7, with 12 bases in between. Germline CDR1 SGHRS, CDR2 YFSETQ. This CDR3 contains 14 residues. The CDR3 coding sequence is TGCGCCAGCAGCGCGCTGCCGGGAAATTCACCCCTCCACTTT. Protein: CASSALPGNSPLHF.

This chain joins TRBV5-1 and TRBJ1-1; D perhaps matches TRBD1 (5 bases). Germline values: CDR1 SGHRS, CDR2 YFSETQ. V lost 5 bases, J lost 0 bases, and 11 bases lay in between. This CDR3 region has 14 residues. CDR3 DNA sequence: TGCGCCAGCAGAACCGACAGCATGAACACTGAAGCTTTCTTT. Encoded protein: CASRTDSMNTEAFF.

The chain recombines TRBV5-1 with TRBJ2-3; D is perhaps TRBD1 (6 bases). Germline V gene sequence: CDR1 SGHRS, CDR2 YFSETQ. Trimming cost V 4 bases and J 10 bases, with 22 bases left between them. The CDR3 totals 15 residues. CDR3 loop: CASSGSQGNLGAQYF. The CDR3, as DNA: TGCGCCAGCAGCGGTTCACAGGGAAACTTAGGAGCGCAGTATTTT.

The rearrangement joins TRBV7-9 to TRBJ1-2; TRBD1 is a possible D gene (5 bases). The V gene's germline CDR1 is SEHNR and CDR2 FQNEAQ (reference sequence). V lost 5 bases and J lost 6, with 10 bases in between. This CDR3 is built from 12 residues. Written as DNA, the CDR3 is TGTGCCAGCAGCCAGGGTCTGCATGGCTACACCTTC. Translated: CASSQGLHGYTF.